A single TCR beta chain is shown here with its context. This record comes from a study of T cell changes during pregnancy in multiple sclerosis. TCRdb's table, derived via immunoSEQ multiplex PCR, lists solely in-frame clones and lacks some. The sample has roughly 48,000 clones, 85% to 95% seen once. This CDR3 has 15 amino acids. Germline V gives CDR1 SGHVS, CDR2 FNYEAQ. V gave up 6 bases and J gave up 5 bases; unmatched junction bases: 10. This TCR came from a female donor with multiple sclerosis, enrolled in a pregnancy study. The V gene is TRBV7-6, the J gene TRBJ2-5; 9 positions match TRBD2. The material was CD8+ T cells from peripheral blood mononuclear cells, obtained in the first trimester of pregnancy. The CDR3 sequence is CASRWREGPVETQYF. In DNA, the CDR3 is TGTGCCAGCAGGTGGCGGGAGGGCCCTGTGGAGACCCAGTACTTC.